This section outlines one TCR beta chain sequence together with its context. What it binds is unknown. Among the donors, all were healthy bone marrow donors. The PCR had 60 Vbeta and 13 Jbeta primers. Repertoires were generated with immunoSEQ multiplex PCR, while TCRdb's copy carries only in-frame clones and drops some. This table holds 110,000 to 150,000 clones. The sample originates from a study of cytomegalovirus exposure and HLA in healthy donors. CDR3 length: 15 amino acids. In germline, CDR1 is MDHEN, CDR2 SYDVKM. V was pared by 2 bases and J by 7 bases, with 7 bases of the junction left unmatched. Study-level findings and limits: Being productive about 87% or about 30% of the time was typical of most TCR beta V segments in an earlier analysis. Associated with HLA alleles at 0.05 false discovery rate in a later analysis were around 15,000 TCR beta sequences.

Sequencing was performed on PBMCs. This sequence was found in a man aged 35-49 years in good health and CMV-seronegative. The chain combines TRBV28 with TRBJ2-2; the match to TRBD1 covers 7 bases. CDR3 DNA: TGTGCCAGCAGTTTACTAGACAGGGATTACGGGGAGCTGTTTTTT. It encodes CASSLLDRDYGELFF.